This TCR beta chain was captured by sequencing in a study of kidney transplant recipient with SARS-CoV-2 infection. TCRdb passed the reads through MiXCR, listing each CDR3 protein once. This sample carries under 250,000 distinct CDR3 sequences, more than 25% of them seen once, and the ten largest clones take roughly 7%. The table lists this clonotype with a few counts. Trimming cost V 0 bases and J 6 bases; bases outside gene matches: 11. Looked up from germline, CDR1 is GTSNPN and CDR2 is SVGIG (reference sequence). The CDR3 spans 16 residues. The rearrangement links TRBV30 to TRBJ2-1; TRBD2 aligns across 7 bases. The sample was a blood sample, taken at baseline and on day 111 from a kidney transplant recipient. This TCR was recovered from a male patient aged 25-45 years who had COVID-19 and was a kidney transplant recipient. Some of these T cells may belong to the graft donor. CDR3 DNA sequence: TGTGCCTGGAGTGTATTAGGGACTAACGCCCCCAATGAGCAGTTCTTC. Translating it yields CAWSVLGTNAPNEQFF.